Listed below are T cell receptor beta chains from one sample, sequenced in a study of blood T cells in healthy people across ages. TCRdb fed the 5' RACE reads into MiXCR, producing one record per CDR3 protein. The data contain 850,000 to 1,300,000 distinct CDR3 sequences, around 43% of them seen just once; the ten biggest clones take up over 15%. Sequencing was performed on blood. These receptor sequences come from a woman in her sixties or seventies in good health. Each CDR3 is given with its conserved first and last residue. D genes are given only for firm matches. Size is stated for part of the rows, as once, few or many counts, or as a class when the clone is expanded.

CDR3nt	CDR3aa	j_gene	d_gene	v_gene	abundance
TGTGCCAGCAGCGTTGGACTAGCGGGCGCCAGGGGGGGGTATGAGCAGTTCTTC	CASSVGLAGARGGYEQFF	TRBJ2-1	TRBD2	TRBV7-9	.
TGCGCCAGCAGCTGGGGACTAGCTCAGGGAGGAGATACGCAGTATTTT	CASSWGLAQGGDTQYF	TRBJ2-3	TRBD2	TRBV5-1	.
TGTGCCAGCAGTCACGGGACTAGCGGGAGAGTCGATGAGCAGTTCTTC	CASSHGTSGRVDEQFF	TRBJ2-1	TRBD2	TRBV27	few
TGTGCCAGCAGCTTAGTAGCAGGAAGAACCTACGAGCAGTACTTC	CASSLVAGRTYEQYF	TRBJ2-7	.	TRBV7-9	few
TGTGCCAGCAGTTACCAGTGTGGGGGCTCCTACGAGCAGTACTTC	CASSYQCGGSYEQYF	TRBJ2-7	.	TRBV6-2/TRBV6-3	.
TGTGCCAGCAGCGTATTAGCAGGGAGGGACGAGACCCAGTACTTC	CASSVLAGRDETQYF	TRBJ2-5	TRBD2	TRBV9	.
TGTGCCACCAGCTTTGTCCCGGGGGCGAAGACGGAGACCCAGTACTTC	CATSFVPGAKTETQYF	TRBJ2-5	.	TRBV15	.
TGCGCCAGCAGCCAAGATCCGGGACGGGACAATTCACCCCTCCACTTT	CASSQDPGRDNSPLHF	TRBJ1-6	.	TRBV4-1	.
TGTGCCAGCAGTCCCGGCGCCCCGGACATGACTAGCACAGATACGCAGTATTTT	CASSPGAPDMTSTDTQYF	TRBJ2-3	.	TRBV27	.
TGTGCCAGCAGTTCCTCCCTGGACACCGATGGCTACACCTTC	CASSSSLDTDGYTF	TRBJ1-2	.	TRBV5-6	few
TGTGCCATCAGTGAGTCGGGGACTAGCGGGAGGGCCTTCCATTCTGAGCAGTTCTTC	CAISESGTSGRAFHSEQFF	TRBJ2-1	TRBD2	TRBV10-3	.
TGCGCCAGCAGCTTGGACCCCCTTAGCGGAGAGCAGTTCTTC	CASSLDPLSGEQFF	TRBJ2-1	.	TRBV5-1	.
TGTGCCAGCAGCGATAGGACAGGTTACTACGAGCAGTACTTC	CASSDRTGYYEQYF	TRBJ2-7	TRBD1	TRBV27	few
TGCGCCAGCAGCTCCGTGGCGGGCTACGAGCAGTACTTC	CASSSVAGYEQYF	TRBJ2-7	.	TRBV5-1	.
TGTGCCAGCAGCGGGGGCAGCGGGAGAATTGAGACCCAGTACTTC	CASSGGSGRIETQYF	TRBJ2-5	TRBD2	TRBV11-2	.
TGTGCCAGCAGTACCACAGGGAAATATGGAGAGACCCAGTTCTTC	CASSTTGKYGETQFF	TRBJ2-1	.	TRBV28	.
TGTGCCAGCAGCCCCCCCGGGCAGCCCTACTACGAGCAGTACTTC	CASSPPGQPYYEQYF	TRBJ2-7	.	TRBV7-6	few
TGTGCCAGCAGCCCCTGGTCGGGTTACTACGAGCAGTTCTTC	CASSPWSGYYEQFF	TRBJ2-1	.	TRBV28	.
TGTGCCAGCAGCCAAGTGGGGAGAGGAGGGGTTCCCTATGGCTACACCTTC	CASSQVGRGGVPYGYTF	TRBJ1-2	.	TRBV4-2	.
TGTGCCAGCAGTTACTCGATTTTCACCGGGATCAACCAAAACACTGAAGCTTTCTTT	CASSYSIFTGINQNTEAFF	TRBJ1-1	.	TRBV6-5	.
TGTGCCAGCAGCTTATCGGCGGGAGAGGCCTACGAGCAGTACTTC	CASSLSAGEAYEQYF	TRBJ2-7	TRBD2	TRBV7-9	.
TGCGCCAGCAGCCCAACCTTGGGGAGAGAGGAGACGCAGTATTTT	CASSPTLGREETQYF	TRBJ2-3	.	TRBV5-1	.
TGCGCCAGCAGCTTGGATCAGGGAGGATTAGAGACCCAGTACTTC	CASSLDQGGLETQYF	TRBJ2-5	.	TRBV5-1	once
TGCAGCGTTGGAGTACCCGAGTATGAGCAGTACTTC	CSVGVPEYEQYF	TRBJ2-5	.	TRBV29-1	.
TGCAGCGTTCGTACGCTTTCTACTGAGCAGTTCTTC	CSVRTLSTEQFF	TRBJ2-1	.	TRBV29-1	.
TGTGCCAGCAGTGATAGGGCAGGGTCAGACATTCAGTACTTC	CASSDRAGSDIQYF	TRBJ2-4	.	TRBV2	few
TGTGCCAGCTGGTTCGGGACTAGCGGGTACAATGAGCAGTTCTTC	CASWFGTSGYNEQFF	TRBJ2-1	TRBD2	TRBV2	.
TGTGCCAGCAGTCCCGGGGGAGAGCACTATGGCTACACCTTC	CASSPGGEHYGYTF	TRBJ1-2	.	TRBV7-9	.
TGTGCCAGCTCACTTAAGACAGGCGTCTACGAGCAGTACTTC	CASSLKTGVYEQYF	TRBJ2-7	.	TRBV18	few
TGTGCCAGCAGCTTGGTGGGACTCCAGAACACTGAAGCTTTCTTT	CASSLVGLQNTEAFF	TRBJ1-1	.	TRBV5-5	few
TGCAGTGCTTTAAGATTCTCCTACAATGAGCAGTACTTC	CSALRFSYNEQYF	TRBJ2-7	.	TRBV20-1	.
TGCAGTGCTAGACCTCTTCTAGCGGAACTAGCCAAAAACATTCAGTACTTC	CSARPLLAELAKNIQYF	TRBJ2-4	TRBD2	TRBV20-1	.
TGTGCCAGCAGTTCCAGGGGTCTGGGGGCCAACGTCCTGACTTTC	CASSSRGLGANVLTF	TRBJ2-6	.	TRBV12-3/TRBV12-4	.
TGTGCCAGCAGCGTTAGCGGGGCCAGCACAGATACGCAGTATTTT	CASSVSGASTDTQYF	TRBJ2-3	TRBD2	TRBV9	many
TGCAGTGCTAGTGACCGCCACGGGACAGGGGGCAACGAGCAGTACTTC	CSASDRHGTGGNEQYF	TRBJ2-7	TRBD1	TRBV20-1	few
TGTGCCATCGATAGGACAGGGGAGGGCACAGATACGCAGTATTTT	CAIDRTGEGTDTQYF	TRBJ2-3	TRBD1	TRBV10-3	.
TGTGCCAGCAGTTTATCTGCGGGACTGGGCTACAATGAGCAGTTCTTC	CASSLSAGLGYNEQFF	TRBJ2-1	.	TRBV27	.
TGTGCAGCGGGACAGGGTATAGACATTCAGTACTTC	CAAGQGIDIQYF	TRBJ2-4	TRBD1	TRBV10-3	.
TGCAGTGCTAGCGTGGTGGCTAGGGTCAGCAATGAGCAGTTCTTC	CSASVVARVSNEQFF	TRBJ2-1	.	TRBV20-1	many
TGTGCCAGCAGCCTTGTCTCGGGGGGCGCATCTAGCGAGCAGTACTTC	CASSLVSGGASSEQYF	TRBJ2-7	.	TRBV7-8	.
TGCAGCGGTGTAGAAGGCTATGGCTACACCTTC	CSGVEGYGYTF	TRBJ1-2	.	TRBV29-1	few
TGTGCCAGTAGCGGCAGGGTATCCACACATGAGCAGTACTTC	CASSGRVSTHEQYF	TRBJ2-5	.	TRBV9	.
TGTGCCAGCAGGTCGATCGGGCCCGGACGCACCTACGAGCAGTACTTC	CASRSIGPGRTYEQYF	TRBJ2-7	.	TRBV11-2	few
TGTGCCAGCAGCCTAACAGGGACGGGCTACGAGCAGTACTTC	CASSLTGTGYEQYF	TRBJ2-7	.	TRBV13	many
TGTGCCAGCAGCTTAAATCCCGTCAGGGGTTACAAGCAGTACTTC	CASSLNPVRGYKQYF	TRBJ2-5	.	TRBV7-3	.
TGTGCCATCAGTGACGGTGGTAGCGGGAGGGTGACAGATACGCAGTATTTT	CAISDGGSGRVTDTQYF	TRBJ2-3	TRBD2	TRBV10-3	.
TGTGCCAGTCTAAAGGCCGGGGGAATTGGCTACACCTTC	CASLKAGGIGYTF	TRBJ1-2	.	TRBV12-3/TRBV12-4	.
TGTGCCAGCAGTTTATCTCCGACAGGGAGTAATTCACCCCTCCACTTT	CASSLSPTGSNSPLHF	TRBJ1-6	TRBD1	TRBV27	few
TGTGCCAGTAGTATCTCACCAGGGACAGGGGCGGACGAGCAGTACTTC	CASSISPGTGADEQYF	TRBJ2-7	TRBD1	TRBV19	.
TGTGCCAGCAGTGATCCGACAGGCCTCCAAGAGACCCAGTACTTC	CASSDPTGLQETQYF	TRBJ2-5	.	TRBV25-1	few
TGTGCCAGCAGTATCCGGAGGGGGTCCAATCAGCCCCAGCATTTT	CASSIRRGSNQPQHF	TRBJ1-5	.	TRBV27	.
TGTGCCAGCAGTGTAACCAGACAGGGGGGATATCAGCCCCAGCATTTT	CASSVTRQGGYQPQHF	TRBJ1-5	TRBD1	TRBV2	few
TGCAGTGCTAATACCCTTGAGGAGACCCAGTACTTC	CSANTLEETQYF	TRBJ2-5	.	TRBV20-1	few
TGCAGCGTTGTACTAGCGGGCTACAATGAGCAGTTCTTC	CSVVLAGYNEQFF	TRBJ2-1	TRBD2	TRBV29-1	.
TGTGCCAGCAGCTCACGAATCGGACCCTACGAGCAGTACTTC	CASSSRIGPYEQYF	TRBJ2-7	.	TRBV7-6	.
TGTGCCAGCAAGGTGGACCATTCCTACAATGAGCAGTTCTTC	CASKVDHSYNEQFF	TRBJ2-1	.	TRBV2	.
TGTGCCAGCAGCAAATACGTAGGCAGGTCTACGAGTTTGTACTTC	CASSKYVGRSTSLYF	TRBJ2-7	.	TRBV21-1	few